This T cell receptor beta chain derives from a study of blood T cell repertoires in COVID-19. Study at large: Whether acute or convalescent, the COVID-19 samples came from the United States, Italy and Spain.

Using immunoSEQ multiplex PCR, the repertoire was profiled, and TCRdb retains in-frame clones only, with some absent. The sample shows around 24,000 clones, about 75% of them seen only once. The CDR3 spans 15 residues. Trimming stripped 1 base from V and 1 base from J, with 8 bases between. Germline CDR1 reads SGHVS; CDR2 reads FQNEAQ. This TCR was sampled from a man older than 75 with active or convalescent COVID-19. Sequencing used peripheral blood. V usage is TRBV7-8 and J usage is TRBJ1-5; no reliable D call. The CDR3 region is CASSLVGFSNQPQHF. The CDR3 DNA sequence: TGTGCCAGCAGCTTAGTCGGTTTCAGCAATCAGCCCCAGCATTTT.